This entry describes one T cell receptor beta chain. What antigen it recognizes has not been identified. Base qualities are not at hand, and no much larger clone is one base apart. No immune events such as infections were documented for the healthy donors during the collection period. Time-dependent variance in a beta-binomial model of T-cell clone differential abundance was calibrated using healthy-donor blood repertoires as a training cohort. The training cohort was composed of around ten healthy donors, 3 female and 7 male. Donor ages ranged from 29 to 64 years, with an average of approximately 43 years. Whole blood from each healthy donor was obtained from a commercial supplier and was collected at three time points approximately 13 days apart. For immunosequencing, genomic DNA was extracted from whole blood that had not been sorted. TCRbeta CDR3 regions were profiled with the immunoSEQ Assay using bias-controlled multiplex PCR amplification of genomic DNA. The study's processing was this. To quantify the absolute abundance of each unique TCRbeta CDR3 region, the sequences were collapsed and filtered. Differential abundance was assessed using a binomial (Fisher-equivalent) model and a beta-binomial model in which time-dependent variance fitted from healthy donors was added. Clones with fewer than 5 combined templates were removed, and a clone was called differentially abundant if the clone's Benjamini-Hochberg FDR was below 0.01. Beta-binomial variance was modeled as a function of total template count across the two samples using the form v = (b*log(k)+a)^2. Drawn from immuneACCESS, this table holds only the in-frame rearrangements with V and J called that TCRdb kept. Clones are partly lost; checked studies trace under half to an unresolved V gene and leave the rest unexplained. V, J and clone size were drawn from that table, and D and trimming were deduced from the DNA. The sample table shows about 90,000 clones, and about 86% are seen once. The leading ten clones occupy over 5% of the sample.

The data originate from a study of identifying expanded T cells in peripheral blood (dated by TCRdb to 2018 to 2020). In terms of the full investigation: Technical replicates were generated by sequencing separate aliquots of the same genomic DNA pool, with four replicates compared pairwise. Findings and caveats that apply to the study as a whole: Across all healthy-donor time intervals, the beta-binomial model significantly lowered both the number of clones called differentially abundant and the false-positive rate. Across all healthy donors, variance in clone template counts between roughly 2-week samples was found to increase significantly with total template count. The authors expected that biological variance in healthy repertoires might rise further over much longer intervals, such as months to years. The binomial model flagged approximately 1.2 differentially abundant clones between technical replicates, compared with approximately 16 over approximately two weeks and 19 to 20 over about four weeks.

The CDR3 runs 13 residues from the cysteine to the phenylalanine. Only CDR3 DNA remains: 39 bases, in frame from the first base. Trimming removed 6 bases from V and 5 bases from J, leaving 11 bases between the germline ends. The germline V gene encodes CDR1 MNHEY and CDR2 SVGAGI. The clonotype originates from a person aged 18 to 70 in good health. The sequence links TRBV6-5 to TRBJ1-5; a confident D gene designation cannot be given. Sample: blood. The CDR3 is CASSGHGHQPQHF. The nucleotide sequence reads as follows: TGTGCCAGCAGCGGTCACGGCCATCAGCCCCAGCATTTT.